This T cell receptor (beta chain) was identified during a study of T cell responses to AZD1222 COVID-19 vaccine (dated by TCRdb to the early 2020s). Background for the entire study: A total of 233 trial participants underwent TCR sequencing, of whom nearly 210 received two doses of AZD1222 and around 25 received two doses of the MenACWY control vaccine. Trial participants were enrolled by age into 18-55, 56-69 and 70-plus year subgroups, with roughly 160, 29 and 62 TCR-sequenced participants respectively.

The CDR3 measures 16 amino acids from cysteine to phenylalanine. The read is trimmed to its CDR3 DNA, 48 bases read in frame from base 1. V is pruned by 4 bases and J by 0 bases, leaving 6 bases of the junction without a gene match. Based on the germline V gene (reference sequence), the CDR1 and CDR2 sequences are SGHNT and YYREEE. In the paper's terms, the time point label means: about 28 days (+/-7) after the second vaccine dose. Sample treatment or condition, as interpreted from the label and publication: meningococcal conjugate vaccine given as trial control. Vaccinee samples were obtained from the UK trials COV001 and COV002, which included a single-blind randomized controlled phase 2/3 trial of AZD1222 (ChAdOx1 nCoV-19) in healthy adults. For TCRbeta chain sequencing, PBMC samples were collected from trial participants at day 0 and at day 28 after the second dose. Paper-wide results and their limitations: In the small 56-69-year group, the increase in depth fell short of significance, most likely because of low power. Participants were mostly white British, with more females than males. The authors suggested clonal diversity may have been underestimated. Reportedly, close to half of the unique spike-specific TCRs recognized epitopes lying outside the regions that are mutated in the B.1.351 and B.1.1.7 variants. The vaccine-associated CD4 TCRs covered the entire spike protein, and the dominant responses fell in regions 160-218 and 743-854. Because no day 14 peak-response samples were available, repertoires were characterized only after the peak T cell response. A significant rise in spike-specific TCR breadth and depth was observed after two AZD1222 doses relative to day 0 and relative to MenACWY recipients. Conclusions about previously exposed vaccinees were limited because only six AZD1222 recipients were SARS-CoV-2 seropositive at baseline.

In the case of this clone: Its antigen remains undetermined. Base qualities are not recorded, but no much larger clone differs from it by a single base.

The CDR3 regions of human TCRbeta chains were analyzed by immunosequencing. The authors processed their data as follows. Repertoire TCRs were checked for matches against a reference library of SARS-CoV-2-specific TCRs that had been generated using the MIRA antigen-specificity platform. Breadth was defined as the fraction of unique TCRs that were SARS-CoV-2-associated, and depth was defined as the fraction of total T cells that were SARS-CoV-2-associated. Using the MIRA data, each spike-specific TCR was assigned both to the spike region to which the TCR was reactive and to a CD4 or CD8 class. Log10-transformed breadth and depth values were compared by one-way ANOVA with Sidak's multiple comparisons tests. As stored in TCRdb, this immuneACCESS dataset retains in-frame rearrangements with V and J assigned. A fraction of the clones does not appear; measured against another copy, unresolved V genes explain less than half of the discrepancy, and the remainder lacks a known reason. D and trimming come from the DNA, and the V and J calls and clone size come from that table. A total of 120,000 to 150,000 clones appear in this sample, roughly 87% of them only once. The ten biggest clones cover 4.5% to 5.5% of the sample.

The sequencing here drew on peripheral blood, taken 28 days after the second dose of the MenACWY control vaccine. Recombination linked TRBV5-4 to TRBJ1-4, with TRBD1 matching 7 junction bases. This TCR came from an adult who received the MenACWY meningococcal vaccine as a control. CDR3 region: CASSRGGISTNEKLFF. The base sequence is TGTGCCAGCAGCAGAGGGGGCATTTCAACTAATGAAAAACTGTTTTTT.